Reported below is one T cell receptor beta chain. These data belong to a study of blood T cell repertoires in COVID-19. The overall study: The origin of the acute and convalescent COVID-19 samples was the United States, Italy and Spain.

Enrollees, roughly 18 to 89 years old, lived in around 23 US areas. The CDR3 is 15 amino acids. V lost 0 bases to trimming and J lost 4 bases; unmatched junction nucleotides: 6. Germline V gene lookup returns CDR1 SQVTM and CDR2 ANQGSEA. Clones were sequenced by immunoSEQ multiplex PCR, and TCRdb holds only the in-frame ones, with some missing. Found here are about 190,000 clones, approximately 84% of them singletons; the top ten hold 3% to 3.5%. Sequenced input: PBMCs or T cells enriched from blood (not recorded which). This rearrangement joins TRBV29-1 to TRBJ2-3; 8 nucleotides line up with TRBD1. This TCR came from a woman in her thirties who had recovered from COVID-19. The CDR3 reads CSVEDGQGAPDTQYF. The DNA of the CDR3 is TGCAGCGTTGAAGACGGACAGGGTGCTCCAGATACGCAGTATTTT.